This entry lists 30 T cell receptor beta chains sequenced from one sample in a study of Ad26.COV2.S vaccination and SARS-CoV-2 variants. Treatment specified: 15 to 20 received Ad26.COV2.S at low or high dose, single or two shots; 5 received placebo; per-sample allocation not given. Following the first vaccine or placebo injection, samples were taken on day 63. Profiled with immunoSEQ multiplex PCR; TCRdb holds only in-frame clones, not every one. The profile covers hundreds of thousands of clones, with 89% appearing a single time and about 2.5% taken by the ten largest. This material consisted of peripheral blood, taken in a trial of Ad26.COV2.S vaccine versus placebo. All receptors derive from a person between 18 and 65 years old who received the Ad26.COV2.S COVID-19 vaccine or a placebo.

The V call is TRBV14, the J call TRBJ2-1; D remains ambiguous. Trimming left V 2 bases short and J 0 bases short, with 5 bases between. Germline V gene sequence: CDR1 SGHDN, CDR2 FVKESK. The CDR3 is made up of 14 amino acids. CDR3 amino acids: CASSQSSSYNEQFF. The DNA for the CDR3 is TGTGCCAGCAGCCAAAGTAGCTCCTACAATGAGCAGTTCTTC.

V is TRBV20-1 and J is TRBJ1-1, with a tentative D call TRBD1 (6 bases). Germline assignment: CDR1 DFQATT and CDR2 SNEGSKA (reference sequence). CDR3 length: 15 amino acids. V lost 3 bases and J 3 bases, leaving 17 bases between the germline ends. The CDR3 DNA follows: TGCAGTGCTAGTTACGGACAGCCTCTGGACACTGAAGCTTTCTTT. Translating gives CSASYGQPLDTEAFF.

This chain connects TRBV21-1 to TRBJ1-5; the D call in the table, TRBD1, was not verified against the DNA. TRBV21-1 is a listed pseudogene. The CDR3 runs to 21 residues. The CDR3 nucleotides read TGTGCCAGCAGCGGCCTACTTATGGGGACACGGCTAACTTGTAGCAATCAGCCCCAGCATTTT. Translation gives CASSGLLMGTRLTCSNQPQHF.

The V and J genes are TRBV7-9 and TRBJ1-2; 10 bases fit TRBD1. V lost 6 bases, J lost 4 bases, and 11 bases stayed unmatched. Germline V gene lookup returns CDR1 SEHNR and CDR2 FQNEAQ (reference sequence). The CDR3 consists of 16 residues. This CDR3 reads CASSQNWDRGSYGYTF. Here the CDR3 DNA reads TGTGCCAGCAGTCAAAATTGGGACAGGGGAAGCTATGGCTACACCTTC.

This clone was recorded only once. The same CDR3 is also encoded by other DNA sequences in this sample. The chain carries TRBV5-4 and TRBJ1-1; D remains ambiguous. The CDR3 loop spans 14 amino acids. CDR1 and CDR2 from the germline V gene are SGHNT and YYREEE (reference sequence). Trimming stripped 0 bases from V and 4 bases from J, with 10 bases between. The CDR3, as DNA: TGTGCCAGCAGCTTGGTAGGCGTGGCCACTGAAGCTTTCTTT. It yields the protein CASSLVGVATEAFF.

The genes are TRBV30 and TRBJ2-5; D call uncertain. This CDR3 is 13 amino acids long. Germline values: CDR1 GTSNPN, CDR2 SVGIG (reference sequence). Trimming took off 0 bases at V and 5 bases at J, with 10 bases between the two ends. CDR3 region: CAWSVEPIETQYF. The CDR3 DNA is TGTGCCTGGAGTGTTGAACCTATTGAGACCCAGTACTTC.

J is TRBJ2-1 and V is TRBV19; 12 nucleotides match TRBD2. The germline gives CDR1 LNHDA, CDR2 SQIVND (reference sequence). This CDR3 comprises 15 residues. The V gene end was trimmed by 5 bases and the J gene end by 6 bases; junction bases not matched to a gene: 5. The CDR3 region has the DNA TGTGCCAGTAGTCGACTAGCGGGAGTCGCCAATGAGCAGTTCTTC. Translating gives CASSRLAGVANEQFF.

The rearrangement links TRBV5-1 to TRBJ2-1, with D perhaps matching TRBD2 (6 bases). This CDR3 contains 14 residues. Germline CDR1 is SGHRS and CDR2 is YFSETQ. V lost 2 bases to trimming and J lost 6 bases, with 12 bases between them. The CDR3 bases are TGCGCCAGCAGCTTCGGGCGGGACCGCAATGAGCAGTTCTTC. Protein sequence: CASSFGRDRNEQFF.

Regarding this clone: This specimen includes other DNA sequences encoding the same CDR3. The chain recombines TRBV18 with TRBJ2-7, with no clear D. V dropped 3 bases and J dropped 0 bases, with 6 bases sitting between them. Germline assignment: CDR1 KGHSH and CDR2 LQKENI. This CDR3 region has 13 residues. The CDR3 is CASSPYSSYEQYF. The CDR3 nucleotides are TGTGCCAGCTCACCTTACAGCTCCTACGAGCAGTACTTC.

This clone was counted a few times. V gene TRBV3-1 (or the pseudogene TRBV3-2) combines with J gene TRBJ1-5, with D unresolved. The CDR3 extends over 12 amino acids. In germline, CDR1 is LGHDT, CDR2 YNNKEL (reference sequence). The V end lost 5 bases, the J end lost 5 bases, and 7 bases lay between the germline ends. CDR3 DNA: TGTGCCAGCAGCTTGCTAGATCAGCCCCAGCATTTT. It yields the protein CASSLLDQPQHF.

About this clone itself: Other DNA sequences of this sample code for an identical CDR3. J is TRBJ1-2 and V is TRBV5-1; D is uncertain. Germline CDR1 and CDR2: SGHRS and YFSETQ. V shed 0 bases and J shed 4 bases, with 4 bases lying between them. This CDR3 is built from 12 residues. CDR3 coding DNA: TGCGCCAGCAGCTTGGAGGGCTATGGCTACACCTTC. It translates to CASSLEGYGYTF. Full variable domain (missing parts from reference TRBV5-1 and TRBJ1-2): KAGVTQTPRYLIKTRGQQVTLSCSPISGHRSVSWYQQTPGQGLQFLFEYFSETQRNKGNFPGRFSGRQFSNSRSEMNVSTLELGDSALYLCASSLEGYGYTFGSGTRLTVV.

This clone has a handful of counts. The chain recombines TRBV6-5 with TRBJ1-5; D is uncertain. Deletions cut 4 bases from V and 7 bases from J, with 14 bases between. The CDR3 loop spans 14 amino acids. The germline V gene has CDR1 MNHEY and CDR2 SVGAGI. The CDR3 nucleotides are TGTGCCAGCAGTTGGCGGGAGGGAACGCAGCCCCAGCATTTT. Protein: CASSWREGTQPQHF.

The CDR3 spells CASSPEGQDQPQHF. DNA for the CDR3: TGCGCCAGCAGTCCGGAAGGGCAGGATCAGCCCCAGCATTTT. The rearrangement joins TRBV5-1 to TRBJ1-5; D unresolved. The V end was cut by 5 bases, the J end by 5 bases, with 14 bases between. Germline assignment: CDR1 SGHRS and CDR2 YFSETQ. CDR3 size: 14 residues. Using reference TRBV5-1 and TRBJ1-5 for the parts outside the CDR3, the full variable domain is KAGVTQTPRYLIKTRGQQVTLSCSPISGHRSVSWYQQTPGQGLQFLFEYFSETQRNKGNFPGRFSGRQFSNSRSEMNVSTLELGDSALYLCASSPEGQDQPQHFGDGTRLSIL.

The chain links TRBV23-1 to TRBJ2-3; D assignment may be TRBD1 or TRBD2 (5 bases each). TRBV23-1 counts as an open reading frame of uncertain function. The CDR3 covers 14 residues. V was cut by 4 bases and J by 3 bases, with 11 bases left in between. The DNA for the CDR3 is TGCGCCAGCAGTCTTGCTGAGGGGACAGATACGCAGTATTTT. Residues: CASSLAEGTDTQYF.

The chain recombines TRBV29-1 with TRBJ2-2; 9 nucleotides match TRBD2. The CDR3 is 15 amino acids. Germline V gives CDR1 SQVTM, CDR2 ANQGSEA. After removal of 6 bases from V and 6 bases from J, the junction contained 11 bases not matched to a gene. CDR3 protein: CSVAPGLASPGELFF. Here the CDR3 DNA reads TGCAGCGTCGCTCCGGGACTAGCCTCCCCCGGGGAGCTGTTTTTT.

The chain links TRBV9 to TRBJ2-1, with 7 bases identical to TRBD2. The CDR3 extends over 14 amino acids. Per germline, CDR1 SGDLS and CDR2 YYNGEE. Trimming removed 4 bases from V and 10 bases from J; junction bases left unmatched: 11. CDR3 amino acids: CASSSIPSGSEQFF. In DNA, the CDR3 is TGTGCCAGCAGCTCGATTCCTAGCGGCAGCGAGCAGTTCTTC.

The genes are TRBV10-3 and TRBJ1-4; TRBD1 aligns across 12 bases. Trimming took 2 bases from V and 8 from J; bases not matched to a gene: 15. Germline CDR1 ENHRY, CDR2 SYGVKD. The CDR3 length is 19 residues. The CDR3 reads CAISEATPGQGAEREKLFF. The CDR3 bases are TGTGCCATCAGTGAGGCAACTCCGGGACAGGGGGCAGAACGGGAAAAACTGTTTTTT.

The DNA for the CDR3 is TGCAGCGTTGAAGCCCAGAGCGAAAAACTGTTTTTT. Translated, it gives CSVEAQSEKLFF. The rearrangement joins TRBV29-1 to TRBJ1-4; D remains unclear. CDR3 length: 12 amino acids. Germline V gene lookup returns CDR1 SQVTM and CDR2 ANQGSEA. Trimming took 1 base from V and 8 from J, leaving 8 bases between them.

In DNA form, the CDR3 reads TGCGCCAGCAGCCAAATACAGGGCCTATGGGGCTACACCTTC. Translation: CASSQIQGLWGYTF. This chain uses TRBV4-1 with TRBJ1-2, with D possibly matching TRBD1 (6 bases). CDR1 and CDR2 (germline): MGHRA, YSYEKL. This CDR3 has 14 amino acids. Trimming shortened V by 2 bases and J by 8 bases, and 15 bases separated the two germline ends.

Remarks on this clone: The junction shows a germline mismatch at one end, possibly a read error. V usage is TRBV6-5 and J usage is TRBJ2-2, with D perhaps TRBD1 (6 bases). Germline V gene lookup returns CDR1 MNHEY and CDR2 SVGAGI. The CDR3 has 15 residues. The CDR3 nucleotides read TGTGCCAGCAGTCACTCCGGACAGTTCACCGGGGAGCTGTTTTTT. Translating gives CASSHSGQFTGELFF.

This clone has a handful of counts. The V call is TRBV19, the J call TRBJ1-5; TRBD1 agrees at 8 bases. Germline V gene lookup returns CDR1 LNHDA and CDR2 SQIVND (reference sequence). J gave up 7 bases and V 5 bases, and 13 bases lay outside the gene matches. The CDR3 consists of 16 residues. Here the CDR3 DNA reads TGTGCCAGTAGTCCTGCCTCAGGGGGCGAGGGACAGCCCCAGCATTTT. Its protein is CASSPASGGEGQPQHF.

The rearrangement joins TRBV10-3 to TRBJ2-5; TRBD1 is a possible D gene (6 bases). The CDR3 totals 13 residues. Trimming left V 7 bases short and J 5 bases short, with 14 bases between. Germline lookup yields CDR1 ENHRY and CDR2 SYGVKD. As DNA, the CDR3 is TGTGCCATCAAATCAGGGGATGGGGAGACCCAGTACTTC. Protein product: CAIKSGDGETQYF.

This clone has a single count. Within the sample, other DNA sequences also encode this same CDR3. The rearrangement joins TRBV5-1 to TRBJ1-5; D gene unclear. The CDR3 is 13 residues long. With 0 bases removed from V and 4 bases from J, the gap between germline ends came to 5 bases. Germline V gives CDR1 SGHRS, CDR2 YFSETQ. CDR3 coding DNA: TGCGCCAGCAGCTTGGCGGGTAATCAGCCCCAGCATTTT. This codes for CASSLAGNQPQHF. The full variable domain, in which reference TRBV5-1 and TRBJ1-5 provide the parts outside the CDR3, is KAGVTQTPRYLIKTRGQQVTLSCSPISGHRSVSWYQQTPGQGLQFLFEYFSETQRNKGNFPGRFSGRQFSNSRSEMNVSTLELGDSALYLCASSLAGNQPQHFGDGTRLSIL.

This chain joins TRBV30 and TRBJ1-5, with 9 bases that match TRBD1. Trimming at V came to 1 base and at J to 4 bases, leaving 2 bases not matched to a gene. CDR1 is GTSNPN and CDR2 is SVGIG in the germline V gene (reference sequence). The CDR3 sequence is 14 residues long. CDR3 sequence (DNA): TGTGCCTGGAGTGCCGGGACAGGGAATCAGCCCCAGCATTTT. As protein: CAWSAGTGNQPQHF.

The CDR3: CASSHWASGRIYEQYV. The CDR3 DNA reads TGTGCCAGCAGCCACTGGGCTAGCGGGAGGATCTACGAGCAGTACGTC. The gene calls are TRBV5-4 and TRBJ2-7; 11 bases align to TRBD2. In germline, CDR1 is SGHNT, CDR2 YYREEE (reference sequence). The CDR3 has 16 residues. Losses at the gene ends were 4 bases for V and 3 bases for J; bases not matched to a gene: 9.

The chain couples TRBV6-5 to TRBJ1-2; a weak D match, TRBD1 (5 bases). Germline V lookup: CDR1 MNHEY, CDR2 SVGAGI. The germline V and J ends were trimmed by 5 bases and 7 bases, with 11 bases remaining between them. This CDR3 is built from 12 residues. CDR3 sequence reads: CASSQGWFGYTF. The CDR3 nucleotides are TGTGCCAGCAGTCAGGGTTGGTTTGGCTACACCTTC.

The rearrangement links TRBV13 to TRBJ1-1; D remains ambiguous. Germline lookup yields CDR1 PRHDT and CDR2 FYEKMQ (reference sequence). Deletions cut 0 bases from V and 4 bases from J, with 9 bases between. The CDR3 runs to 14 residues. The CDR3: CASSLGAPGTEAFF. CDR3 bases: TGTGCCAGCAGCTTAGGGGCCCCAGGCACTGAAGCTTTCTTT.

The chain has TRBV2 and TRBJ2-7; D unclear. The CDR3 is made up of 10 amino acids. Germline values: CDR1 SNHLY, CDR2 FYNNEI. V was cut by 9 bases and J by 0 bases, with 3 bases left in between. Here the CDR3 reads CASLSYEQYV. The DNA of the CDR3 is TGTGCCAGTCTCTCCTACGAGCAGTACGTC.

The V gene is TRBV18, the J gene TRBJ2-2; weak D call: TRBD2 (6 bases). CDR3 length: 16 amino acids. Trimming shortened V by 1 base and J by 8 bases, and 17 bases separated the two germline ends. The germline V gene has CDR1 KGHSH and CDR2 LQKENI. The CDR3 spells CASSPRLESALGELFF. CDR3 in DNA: TGTGCCAGCTCACCACGACTAGAATCGGCCTTGGGGGAGCTGTTTTTT.

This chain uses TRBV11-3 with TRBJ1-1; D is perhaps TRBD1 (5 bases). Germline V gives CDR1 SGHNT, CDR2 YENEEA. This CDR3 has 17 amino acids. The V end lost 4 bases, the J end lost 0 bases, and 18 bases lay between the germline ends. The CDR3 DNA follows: TGTGCCAGCAGCTGGATCGGGGGTGTTGACATGAACACTGAAGCTTTCTTT. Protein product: CASSWIGGVDMNTEAFF.